The source of this TCR beta chain is a study of blood T cell repertoires in COVID-19. Study in general: Spain, Italy and the United States supplied samples that represented acute and convalescent COVID-19.

The study recruited people aged about 18 to 90 years across 20 to 30 US areas. Clones were sequenced by immunoSEQ multiplex PCR, and TCRdb holds only the in-frame ones, with some missing. Among a few hundred thousand clones listed, 80% to 90% were seen once. The origin of this receptor is a young woman who had recovered from COVID-19. The sample taken for sequencing was PBMCs or T cells enriched from blood (not recorded which).

The CDR3 here is CASSLMTGQDYGYTF. In nucleotides, the CDR3 is TGTGCCAGCAGCTTAATGACGGGACAGGACTATGGCTACACCTTC. This chain joins TRBV11-2 and TRBJ1-2; 8 bases are a match to TRBD1. The CDR3 runs 15 residues. J was trimmed by 3 bases and V by 2 bases; bases with no gene match: 5. Germline CDR1 reads SGHAT; CDR2 reads FQNNGV.